The 18 T cell receptor beta chains given below trace back to one sample, sequenced in a study of blood T cell repertoires in COVID-19. TCRdb's table, derived via immunoSEQ multiplex PCR, lists solely in-frame clones and lacks some. In the table there are roughly 85,000 clones, roughly 80% of which are singletons. The sample comprised peripheral blood. The receptor source for this set is a human donor in a cohort sampled during active COVID-19.

The V and J genes are TRBV27 and TRBJ1-5, with D perhaps matching TRBD1 (6 bases). The CDR3 has 17 amino acids. CDR1 and CDR2 from the germline V gene are MNHEY and SMNVEV (reference sequence). Trimming cost V 5 bases and J 2 bases, with 19 bases left between them. The CDR3 DNA follows: TGTGCCAGCAGTATCTACGGCAAGGCAGGGGGCAATCAGCCCCAGCATTTT. The encoded protein is CASSIYGKAGGNQPQHF.

In nucleotides, the CDR3 is TGTGCCAGCAGTCGGGGATTTGGCAATGAGCAGTTCTTC. Translated, it gives CASSRGFGNEQFF. This chain links TRBV6-5 with TRBJ2-1, with a weak D call TRBD2 (5 bases). The V gene's germline CDR1 is MNHEY and CDR2 SVGAGI. The germline V and J ends were trimmed by 5 bases and 6 bases, with 11 bases remaining between them. The CDR3 extends over 13 amino acids.

This clone was counted a single time. The chain employs TRBV5-4 and TRBJ1-4; D gene unclear. The V end was cut by 0 bases, the J end by 3 bases, with 9 bases between. The CDR3 is 15 amino acids. The germline CDR1 and CDR2 sequences are SGHNT and YYREEE (reference sequence). The CDR3 region has the DNA TGTGCCAGCAGCTTGGACGGGGTTTCTAATGAAAAACTGTTTTTT. Residues: CASSLDGVSNEKLFF.

The gene calls are TRBV4-1 and TRBJ1-1, with 9 positions matching TRBD1. J gave up 6 bases and V 7 bases, and 6 bases lay outside the gene matches. Looked up from germline, CDR1 is MGHRA and CDR2 is YSYEKL. The CDR3 is made up of 13 amino acids. This CDR3 reads CASIDRGYAEAFF. Written as DNA, the CDR3 is TGCGCCAGCATAGACAGGGGGTACGCTGAAGCTTTCTTT.

The chain is built from TRBV11-2 and TRBJ2-7, with TRBD2 as a possible D gene (7 bases). CDR1 SGHAT and CDR2 FQNNGV come from the germline V gene. CDR3 size: 16 residues. The ends were cut back, 7 bases at V and 3 bases at J, with 22 bases in the middle. CDR3 residues: CASTFNRGGILYEQYF. CDR3 nucleotides: TGTGCCAGCACTTTTAATAGGGGGGGAATTCTCTACGAGCAGTACTTC.

The CDR3 bases are TGCGCCAGCAGCCAGAGGGCCTACAATGAGCAGTTCTTC. Translating gives CASSQRAYNEQFF. V gene TRBV4-1 combines with J gene TRBJ2-1; possible D gene TRBD2, 5 bases. From germline, CDR1 is MGHRA and CDR2 YSYEKL. The CDR3 is 13 amino acids. V dropped 3 bases and J dropped 2 bases, with 5 bases sitting between them.

Only one count was recorded for this clone. The rearrangement joins TRBV30 to TRBJ2-2; 8 positions match TRBD2. With 3 bases clipped from V and 4 bases from J, the junction kept 13 bases outside the gene matches. The germline CDR1 and CDR2 sequences are GTSNPN and SVGIG (reference sequence). This CDR3 has 17 amino acids. The CDR3 coding sequence is TGTGCCTGGAGAAGGGGAAGGCTAGCGGGTTTCACCGGGGAGCTGTTTTTT. This translates into CAWRRGRLAGFTGELFF.

The CDR3 DNA sequence: TGTGCCAGCAGCTTGGTGTTCAGGGACAATAACGAGCAGTACTTC. Its protein product is CASSLVFRDNNEQYF. The rearrangement uses TRBV5-6 and TRBJ2-7; perhaps TRBD1 as D (6 bases). Germline loops: CDR1 SGHDT, CDR2 YYEEEE. The CDR3 has 15 amino acids. Trimming removed 0 bases at V and 5 bases at J, with 15 bases between.

The chain carries TRBV11-2 and TRBJ2-3; possibly TRBD1 for D (6 bases). Trimming left V 3 bases short and J 1 base short, with 14 bases between. This CDR3 spans 16 amino acids. Germline V gene sequence: CDR1 SGHAT, CDR2 FQNNGV. This CDR3 is CASSFLQGRGTDTQYF. The CDR3 DNA reads as TGTGCCAGCAGCTTTTTGCAGGGGCGGGGCACAGATACGCAGTATTTT.

In this sample, this clone turned up a few times. The V gene is TRBV5-1, the J gene TRBJ1-2; possibly TRBD1 for D (5 bases). Germline V gene data show CDR1 as SGHRS and CDR2 as YFSETQ. V was pared by 0 bases and J by 7 bases, with 10 bases between. This CDR3 spans 13 amino acids. CDR3 sequence (DNA): TGCGCCAGCAGCTTGGACGGGGGATTTGGCTACACCTTC. It codes for CASSLDGGFGYTF.

The rearrangement uses TRBV5-1 and TRBJ1-3, with TRBD1 matching 8 bases. Losses at the gene ends were 3 bases for V and 2 bases for J; bases not matched to a gene: 7. The germline gives CDR1 SGHRS, CDR2 YFSETQ. The CDR3 spans 16 residues. The CDR3 bases are TGCGCCAGCAGCTCGACAGGGGTTACGGCTGGAAACACCATATATTTT. It yields the protein CASSSTGVTAGNTIYF.

The rearrangement links TRBV6-5 to TRBJ1-5; a weak D match, TRBD1 (5 bases). Per the germline V gene, CDR1 is MNHEY and CDR2 is SVGAGI. Trimming left V 2 bases short and J 2 bases short, with 10 bases between. CDR3 length: 15 amino acids. The CDR3 DNA reads as TGTGCCAGCAGTTACACATCAGGGCGCAATCAGCCCCAGCATTTT. Protein sequence: CASSYTSGRNQPQHF.

The V and J genes are TRBV6-4 and TRBJ2-7; 8 bases are a match to TRBD2. The germline V gene has CDR1 MRHNA and CDR2 SNTAGT. The CDR3 is 16 amino acids. The trim removed 8 bases at V and 4 bases at J, leaving 16 bases unmatched. The CDR3 DNA sequence: TGTGCCAGCGATGACCTTAGCGGGACCCTCGGGTACGAGCAGTACTTC. Translated: CASDDLSGTLGYEQYF.

Only a few counts were recorded for this clone. The chain joins TRBV2 to TRBJ1-1; D possibly corresponds to TRBD1 (5 bases). The germline gives CDR1 SNHLY, CDR2 FYNNEI. The V end was cut by 5 bases, the J end by 11 bases, with 15 bases between. The CDR3 extends over 12 amino acids. The CDR3: CASSQGSRAAFF. The CDR3 DNA follows: TGTGCCAGCAGTCAAGGCTCCAGGGCTGCTTTCTTT.

This chain joins TRBV19 and TRBJ1-5, with a tentative D call TRBD1 (6 bases). The V end was cut by 7 bases, the J end by 9 bases, with 22 bases between. This CDR3 has 15 residues. Germline CDR1 reads LNHDA; CDR2 reads SQIVND (reference sequence). The CDR3 loop reads CASIPSGGGPRPQHF. The CDR3 DNA follows: TGTGCCAGTATTCCCTCGGGGGGGGGCCCCCGGCCCCAGCATTTT.

This clone was found once. The chain's CDR3 is CASSPRTGWETQYF. Here the CDR3 DNA reads TGTGCCAGCAGCCCACGCACAGGTTGGGAGACCCAGTACTTC. This chain uses TRBV7-2 with TRBJ2-5; a possible D gene is TRBD1 (5 bases). This CDR3 region has 14 residues. Germline V gene sequence: CDR1 SGHTA, CDR2 FQGNSA. V gave up 5 bases and J gave up 5 bases, with 15 bases separating them.

This clone was observed once. V and J are TRBV2 and TRBJ2-7; D unclear. The CDR3 is 13 amino acids. CDR1 is SNHLY and CDR2 is FYNNEI in the germline V gene. Trimming removed 6 bases from V and 6 bases from J, with 15 bases in between. This CDR3 reads CASSVVGYGEQYF. CDR3 in DNA: TGTGCCAGCAGCGTCGTCGGTTACGGCGAGCAGTACTTC.

The chain combines TRBV5-1 with TRBJ2-6, with TRBD1 as a possible D gene (5 bases). V lost 0 bases and J 1 base, leaving 14 bases between the germline ends. The CDR3 consists of 18 residues. The germline gives CDR1 SGHRS, CDR2 YFSETQ. This chain's CDR3 is CASSLDGRALSGANVLTF. The DNA for the CDR3 is TGCGCCAGCAGCTTGGATGGCAGGGCCCTATCTGGGGCCAACGTCCTGACTTTC.